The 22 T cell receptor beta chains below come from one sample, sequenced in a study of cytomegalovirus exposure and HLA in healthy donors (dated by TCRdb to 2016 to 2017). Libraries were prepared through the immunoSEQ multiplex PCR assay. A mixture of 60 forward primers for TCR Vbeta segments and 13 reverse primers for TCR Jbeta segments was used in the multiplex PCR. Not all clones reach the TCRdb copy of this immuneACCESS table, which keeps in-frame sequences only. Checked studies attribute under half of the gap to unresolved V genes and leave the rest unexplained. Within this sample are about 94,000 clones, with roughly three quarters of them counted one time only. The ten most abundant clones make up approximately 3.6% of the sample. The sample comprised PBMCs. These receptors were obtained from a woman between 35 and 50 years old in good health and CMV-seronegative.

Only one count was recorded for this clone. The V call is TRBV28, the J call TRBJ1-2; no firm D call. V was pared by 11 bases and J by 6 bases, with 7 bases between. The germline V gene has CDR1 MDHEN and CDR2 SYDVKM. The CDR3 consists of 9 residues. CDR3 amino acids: CASGNGYTF. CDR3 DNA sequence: TGTGCCTCCGGGAATGGCTACACCTTC.

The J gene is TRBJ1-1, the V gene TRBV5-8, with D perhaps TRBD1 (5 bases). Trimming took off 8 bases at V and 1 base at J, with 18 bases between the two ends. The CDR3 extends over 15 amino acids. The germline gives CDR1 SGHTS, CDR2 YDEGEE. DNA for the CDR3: TGTGCCAGTTTACAGGAGGGATTGGGGAACACTGAAGCTTTCTTT. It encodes CASLQEGLGNTEAFF. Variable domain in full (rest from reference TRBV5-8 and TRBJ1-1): EAGVTQSPTHLIKTRGQQATLRCSPISGHTSVYWYQQALGLGLQFLLWYDEGEERNRGNFPPRFSGRQFPNYSSELNVNALELEDSALYLCASLQEGLGNTEAFFGQGTRLTVV.

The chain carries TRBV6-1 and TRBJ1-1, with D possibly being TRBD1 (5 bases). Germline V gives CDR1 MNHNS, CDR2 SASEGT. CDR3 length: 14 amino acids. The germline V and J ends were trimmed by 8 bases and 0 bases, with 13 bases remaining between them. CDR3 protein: CASAETDMNTEAFF. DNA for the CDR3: TGTGCCAGCGCCGAGACAGATATGAACACTGAAGCTTTCTTT.

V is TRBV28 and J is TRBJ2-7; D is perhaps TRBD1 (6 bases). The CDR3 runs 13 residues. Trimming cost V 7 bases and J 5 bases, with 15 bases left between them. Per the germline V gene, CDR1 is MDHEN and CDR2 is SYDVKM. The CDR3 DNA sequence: TGTGCCAGCAATACCGTCAGGGGTCACGAGCAGTACTTC. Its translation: CASNTVRGHEQYF.

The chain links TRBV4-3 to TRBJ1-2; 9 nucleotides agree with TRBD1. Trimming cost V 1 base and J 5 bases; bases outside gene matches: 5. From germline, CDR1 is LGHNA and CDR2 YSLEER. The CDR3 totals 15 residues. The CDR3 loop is CASSQAGQGYYGYTF. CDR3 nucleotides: TGCGCCAGCAGCCAAGCGGGACAGGGATATTATGGCTACACCTTC.

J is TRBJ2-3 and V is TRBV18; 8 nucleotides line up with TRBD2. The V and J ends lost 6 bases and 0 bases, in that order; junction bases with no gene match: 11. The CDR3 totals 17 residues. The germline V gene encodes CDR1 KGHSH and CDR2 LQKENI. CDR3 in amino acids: CASSRPGTRASTDTQYF. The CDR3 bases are TGTGCCAGCTCCCGCCCCGGGACTAGGGCCAGCACAGATACGCAGTATTTT.

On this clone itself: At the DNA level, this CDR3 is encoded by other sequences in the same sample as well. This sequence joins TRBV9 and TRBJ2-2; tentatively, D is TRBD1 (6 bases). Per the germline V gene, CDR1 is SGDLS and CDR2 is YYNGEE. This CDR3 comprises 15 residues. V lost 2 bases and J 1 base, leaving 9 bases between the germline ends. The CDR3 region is CASSVRGGNTGELFF. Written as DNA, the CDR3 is TGTGCCAGCAGCGTCCGAGGGGGGAACACCGGGGAGCTGTTTTTT.

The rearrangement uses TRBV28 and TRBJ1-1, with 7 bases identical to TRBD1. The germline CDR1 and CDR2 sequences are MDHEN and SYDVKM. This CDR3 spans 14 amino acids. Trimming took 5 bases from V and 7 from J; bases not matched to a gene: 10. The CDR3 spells CASSLVKGAIEAFF. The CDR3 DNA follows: TGTGCCAGCAGTCTCGTGAAGGGGGCGATTGAAGCTTTCTTT.

CDR3 bases: TGCGCCAGCAGCTCACAGGGTCGTTTGTGGGAGACCCAGTACTTC. It encodes CASSSQGRLWETQYF. The chain combines TRBV5-1 with TRBJ2-5, with a weak D call TRBD1 (6 bases). Trimming stripped 3 bases from V and 5 bases from J, with 17 bases between. CDR3 length: 15 residues. Per the germline V gene, CDR1 is SGHRS and CDR2 is YFSETQ.

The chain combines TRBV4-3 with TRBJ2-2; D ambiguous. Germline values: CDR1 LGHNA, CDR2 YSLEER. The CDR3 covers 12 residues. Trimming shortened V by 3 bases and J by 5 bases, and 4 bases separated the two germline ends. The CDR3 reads CASSHSTGELFF. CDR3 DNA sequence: TGCGCCAGCAGCCACAGTACCGGGGAGCTGTTTTTT.

CDR3 DNA sequence: TGTGCCAGCAGCTTGGCTGGTTATGGCTACACCTTC. It is translated as CASSLAGYGYTF. The chain couples TRBV7-2 to TRBJ1-2, with unresolved D. The CDR3 is 12 amino acids. V lost 3 bases to trimming and J lost 5 bases, with 7 bases between them. CDR1 is SGHTA and CDR2 is FQGNSA in the germline V gene.

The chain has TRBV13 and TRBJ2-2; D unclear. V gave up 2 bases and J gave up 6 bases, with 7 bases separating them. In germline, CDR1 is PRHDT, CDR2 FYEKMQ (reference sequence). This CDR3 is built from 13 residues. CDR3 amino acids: CASSLRAAGELFF. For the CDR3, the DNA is TGTGCCAGCAGCTTACGAGCCGCCGGGGAGCTGTTTTTT.

This CDR3 is CASRAGTAGNQPQHF. CDR3 nucleotides: TGTGCCAGCAGGGCCGGGACAGCGGGCAATCAGCCCCAGCATTTT. The chain employs TRBV2 and TRBJ1-5; the match to TRBD1 covers 7 bases. The trim removed 6 bases at V and 2 bases at J, leaving 7 bases unmatched. Germline-derived CDR1 and CDR2 are SNHLY and FYNNEI. The CDR3 is made up of 15 amino acids.

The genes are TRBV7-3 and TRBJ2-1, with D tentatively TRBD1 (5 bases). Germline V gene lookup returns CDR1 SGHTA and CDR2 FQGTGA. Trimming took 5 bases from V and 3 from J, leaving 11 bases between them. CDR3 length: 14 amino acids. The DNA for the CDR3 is TGTGCCAGCAGCCCAACAGGTTACTACAATGAGCAGTTCTTC. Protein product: CASSPTGYYNEQFF.

CDR3 DNA sequence: TGTGCCAGCAGCGTAGACGGGTTGTATGGCTACACCTTC. Amino acid sequence: CASSVDGLYGYTF. This chain uses TRBV9 with TRBJ1-2; D is ambiguous. The CDR3 loop spans 13 amino acids. CDR1 and CDR2 (germline): SGDLS, YYNGEE. The V end was cut by 0 bases, the J end by 5 bases, with 8 bases between.

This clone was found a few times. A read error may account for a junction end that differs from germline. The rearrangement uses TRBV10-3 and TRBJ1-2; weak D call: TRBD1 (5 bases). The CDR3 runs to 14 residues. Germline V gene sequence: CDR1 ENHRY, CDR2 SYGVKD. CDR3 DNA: TGTGCCACCCCCCGGGGGACCTCGAACTATGGCTACCCCTTC. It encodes CATPRGTSNYGYPF.

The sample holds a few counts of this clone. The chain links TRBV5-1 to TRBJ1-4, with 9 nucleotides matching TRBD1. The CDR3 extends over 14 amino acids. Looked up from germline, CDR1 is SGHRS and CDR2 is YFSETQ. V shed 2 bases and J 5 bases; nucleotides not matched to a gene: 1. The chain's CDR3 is CASSFGTGNEKLFF. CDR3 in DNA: TGCGCCAGCAGCTTCGGGACAGGGAATGAAAAACTGTTTTTT.

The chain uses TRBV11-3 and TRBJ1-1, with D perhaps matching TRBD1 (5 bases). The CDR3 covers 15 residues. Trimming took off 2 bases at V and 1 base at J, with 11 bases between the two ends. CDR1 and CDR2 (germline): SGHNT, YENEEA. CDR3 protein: CASSLSGTRNTEAFF. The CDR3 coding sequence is TGTGCCAGCAGCTTATCAGGGACTCGGAACACTGAAGCTTTCTTT.

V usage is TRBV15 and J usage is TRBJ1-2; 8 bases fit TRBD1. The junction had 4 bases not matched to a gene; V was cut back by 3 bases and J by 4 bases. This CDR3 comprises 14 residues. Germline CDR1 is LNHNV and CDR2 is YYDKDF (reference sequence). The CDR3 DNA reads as TGTGCCACCAGCAGTGGACAGGGAACCTATGGCTACACCTTC. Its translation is CATSSGQGTYGYTF.

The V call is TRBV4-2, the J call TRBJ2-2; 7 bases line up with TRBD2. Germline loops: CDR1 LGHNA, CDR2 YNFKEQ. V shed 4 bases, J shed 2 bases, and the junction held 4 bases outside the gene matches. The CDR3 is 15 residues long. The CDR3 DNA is TGTGCCAGCAGCCGGGGGGGGGACAACACCGGGGAGCTGTTTTTT. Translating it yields CASSRGGDNTGELFF.

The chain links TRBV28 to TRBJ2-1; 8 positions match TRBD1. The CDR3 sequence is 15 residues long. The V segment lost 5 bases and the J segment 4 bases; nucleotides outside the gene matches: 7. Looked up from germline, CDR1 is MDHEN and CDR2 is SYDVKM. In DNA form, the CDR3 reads TGTGCCAGCAGTGCAGGACAGGGAAATTACAATGAGCAGTTCTTC. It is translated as CASSAGQGNYNEQFF.

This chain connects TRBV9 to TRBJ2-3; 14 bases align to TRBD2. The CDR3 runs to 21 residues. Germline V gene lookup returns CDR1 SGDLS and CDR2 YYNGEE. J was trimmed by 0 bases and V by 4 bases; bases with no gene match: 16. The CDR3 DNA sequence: TGTGCCAGCAGCATGATGCCGGGACTAGCGGGGGAATACCCCAGCACAGATACGCAGTATTTT. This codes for CASSMMPGLAGEYPSTDTQYF. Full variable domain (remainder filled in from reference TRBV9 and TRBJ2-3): DSGVTQTPKHLITATGQRVTLRCSPRSGDLSVYWYQQSLDQGLQFLIQYYNGEERAKGNILERFSAQQFPDLHSELNLSSLELGDSALYFCASSMMPGLAGEYPSTDTQYFGPGTRLTVL.